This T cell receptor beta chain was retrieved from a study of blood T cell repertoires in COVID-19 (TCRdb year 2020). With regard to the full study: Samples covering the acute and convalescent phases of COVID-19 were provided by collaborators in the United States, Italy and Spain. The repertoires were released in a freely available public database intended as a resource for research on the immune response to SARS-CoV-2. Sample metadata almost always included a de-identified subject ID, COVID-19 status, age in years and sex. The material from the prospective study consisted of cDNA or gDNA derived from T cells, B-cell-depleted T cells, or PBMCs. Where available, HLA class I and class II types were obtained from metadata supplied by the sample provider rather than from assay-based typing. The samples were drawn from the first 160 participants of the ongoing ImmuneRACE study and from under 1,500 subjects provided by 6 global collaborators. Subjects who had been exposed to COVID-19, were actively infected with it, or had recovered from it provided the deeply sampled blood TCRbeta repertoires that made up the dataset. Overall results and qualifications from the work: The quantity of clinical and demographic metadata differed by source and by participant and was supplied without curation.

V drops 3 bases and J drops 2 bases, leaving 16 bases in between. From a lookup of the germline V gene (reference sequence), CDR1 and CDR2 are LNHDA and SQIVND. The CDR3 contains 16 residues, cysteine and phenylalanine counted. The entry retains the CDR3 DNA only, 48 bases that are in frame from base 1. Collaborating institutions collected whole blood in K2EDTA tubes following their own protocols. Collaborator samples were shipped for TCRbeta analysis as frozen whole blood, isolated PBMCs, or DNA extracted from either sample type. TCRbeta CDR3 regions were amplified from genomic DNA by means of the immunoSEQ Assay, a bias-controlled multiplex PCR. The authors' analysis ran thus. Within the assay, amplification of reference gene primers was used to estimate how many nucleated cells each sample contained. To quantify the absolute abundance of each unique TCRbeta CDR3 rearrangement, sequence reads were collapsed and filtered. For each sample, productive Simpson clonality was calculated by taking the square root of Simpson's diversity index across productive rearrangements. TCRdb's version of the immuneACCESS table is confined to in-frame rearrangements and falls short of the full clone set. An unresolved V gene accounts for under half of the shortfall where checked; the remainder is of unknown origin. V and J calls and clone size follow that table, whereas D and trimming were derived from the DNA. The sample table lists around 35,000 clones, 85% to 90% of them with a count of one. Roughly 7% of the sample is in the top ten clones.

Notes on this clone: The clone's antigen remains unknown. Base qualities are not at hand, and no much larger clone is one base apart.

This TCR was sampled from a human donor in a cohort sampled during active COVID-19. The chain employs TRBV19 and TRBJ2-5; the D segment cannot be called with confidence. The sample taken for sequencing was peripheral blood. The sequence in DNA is TGTGCCAGTAGTATGTGGAGTCCTAGGCGACAAGAGACCCAGTACTTC. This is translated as CASSMWSPRRQETQYF.